A single sample is the source of the 24 T cell receptor beta chains below, sequenced in a study of identical twins. TCRdb used MiXCR to reprocess the 5' RACE reads, holding one entry per CDR3 protein. The data show around 280,000 distinct CDR3 sequences, about 8% seen once. The same data also contributed to another study, on yellow fever vaccine responses in identical twins.

Input material: memory (CD45RO+) T cells sorted from blood. The receptors were gathered from a woman under 30 in good health.

In this sample, this clonotype turned up a few times. The chain uses TRBV7-9 and TRBJ2-5; weak D call: TRBD1 (5 bases). V lost 4 bases, J lost 2 bases, and 14 bases lay in between. The CDR3 contains 15 residues. Per germline, CDR1 SEHNR and CDR2 FQNEAQ (reference sequence). CDR3 DNA sequence: TGTGCCAGCAGCTCGGCCTGGGCAGGGCAAGAGACCCAGTACTTC. As protein: CASSSAWAGQETQYF.

The table lists this clonotype with many counts. The chain links TRBV7-3 to TRBJ2-2; D is possibly TRBD1 (5 bases). Germline V CDR1 and CDR2: SGHTA, FQGTGA. Trimming left V 3 bases short and J 5 bases short, with 7 bases between. The length of the CDR3 is 13 residues. CDR3 in DNA: TGTGCCAGCAGCTTGACAGTTACCGGGGAGCTGTTTTTT. It is translated as CASSLTVTGELFF.

This clonotype was counted many times. The V and J genes are TRBV2 and TRBJ2-3, with D perhaps matching TRBD1 (5 bases). Germline V lookup: CDR1 SNHLY, CDR2 FYNNEI. CDR3 length equals 13 residues. V shed 7 bases and J shed 1 base, with 9 bases lying between them. The DNA of the CDR3 is TGTGCCAGCAAGGAAGGGGGCACAGATACGCAGTATTTT. It yields the protein CASKEGGTDTQYF.

This sequence joins TRBV20-1 and TRBJ2-7; 7 bases fit TRBD2. Germline V lookup: CDR1 DFQATT, CDR2 SNEGSKA (reference sequence). The V gene end was trimmed by 1 base and the J gene end by 5 bases; junction bases not matched to a gene: 8. The CDR3 runs to 14 residues. Here the CDR3 reads CSARGGGRADEQYF. CDR3 coding DNA: TGCAGTGCTAGAGGAGGAGGGAGGGCCGACGAGCAGTACTTC.

The gene calls are TRBV6-1 and TRBJ2-1; 10 bases match TRBD2. Trimming at V came to 8 bases and at J to 6 bases, leaving 7 bases not matched to a gene. The CDR3 runs to 14 residues. CDR1 and CDR2 (germline): MNHNS, SASEGT. The CDR3 bases are TGTGCCAGCGGCGGGACTAGCGTATCCAATGAGCAGTTCTTC. Protein: CASGGTSVSNEQFF.

The rearrangement links TRBV5-4 to TRBJ2-7; D possibly corresponds to TRBD2 (5 bases). V lost 0 bases and J lost 3, with 13 bases in between. The CDR3 is 15 residues long. The V gene's germline CDR1 is SGHNT and CDR2 YYREEE (reference sequence). CDR3 region: CASSLASRRGYEQYV. The CDR3 region has the DNA TGTGCCAGCAGCTTGGCCTCGAGACGGGGCTACGAGCAGTACGTC.

This clonotype occurred many times. This chain joins TRBV25-1 and TRBJ2-5, with a weak D call TRBD1 (6 bases). The CDR3 length is 11 residues. The V end was cut by 4 bases, the J end by 10 bases, with 10 bases between. Per the germline V gene, CDR1 is MGHDK and CDR2 is SYGVNS. The CDR3 reads CASSVEGVQYF. The DNA of the CDR3 is TGTGCCAGCAGTGTTGAGGGGGTCCAGTACTTC.

The table lists this clonotype with many counts. The chain links TRBV29-1 to TRBJ2-5; possibly TRBD1 or TRBD2 for D (6 bases each). CDR3 length: 14 amino acids. Germline loops: CDR1 SQVTM, CDR2 ANQGSEA. Trimming stripped 3 bases from V and 2 bases from J, with 13 bases between. This CDR3 is CSVDRGGGQETQYF. The CDR3 nucleotides read TGCAGCGTTGACAGGGGAGGAGGGCAAGAGACCCAGTACTTC.

The rearrangement joins TRBV11-2 to TRBJ2-1; 7 positions agree with TRBD1. CDR1 is SGHAT and CDR2 is FQNNGV in the germline V gene. V lost 1 base, J lost 12 bases, and 9 bases stayed unmatched. This CDR3 region has 14 residues. Written as DNA, the CDR3 is TGTGCCAGCAGCTTAGGCGGACAGGTCCGGGGGCAGTTCTTC. This sequence encodes CASSLGGQVRGQFF.

This clonotype was found a few times. The CDR3 spells CASSPRPSSGTDTQYF. In DNA, the CDR3 is TGTGCCAGCTCACCTCGGCCCAGCTCCGGCACAGATACGCAGTATTTT. The rearrangement joins TRBV18 to TRBJ2-3, with no clear D. Trimming cost V 3 bases and J 1 base, with 14 bases left between them. This CDR3 spans 16 amino acids. Germline V gene lookup returns CDR1 KGHSH and CDR2 LQKENI.

This chain connects TRBV6-1 to TRBJ1-2; tentatively, D is TRBD1 (5 bases). Trimming removed 8 bases from V and 6 bases from J, with 19 bases in between. From germline, CDR1 is MNHNS and CDR2 SASEGT. The CDR3 has 14 amino acids. The chain's CDR3 is CASRRGFGGDGYTF. CDR3 nucleotide sequence: TGTGCCAGCCGCCGGGGGTTCGGGGGTGATGGCTACACCTTC.

This clonotype has at least ten counts. This chain links TRBV12-3 or TRBV12-4 with TRBJ1-1; 10 positions agree with TRBD1. The CDR3 consists of 16 residues. Trimming removed 8 bases from V and 0 bases from J; junction bases left unmatched: 9. The CDR3 loop reads CASLDDRGPMNTEAFF. The CDR3 DNA is TGTGCCAGCCTAGACGACAGGGGGCCGATGAACACTGAAGCTTTCTTT.

The table lists this clonotype with many counts. The chain joins TRBV6-1 to TRBJ2-1; the D gene is possibly TRBD2 (6 bases). The CDR3 sequence is 13 residues long. The germline V gene has CDR1 MNHNS and CDR2 SASEGT. V lost 1 base and J lost 14, with 15 bases in between. CDR3 protein: CASSEERQWREFF. CDR3 sequence (DNA): TGTGCCAGCAGTGAAGAGAGGCAGTGGAGGGAGTTCTTC.

This chain joins TRBV28 and TRBJ1-4; TRBD1 matches 10 bases. The length of the CDR3 is 15 residues. The junction had 5 bases not matched to a gene; V was cut back by 4 bases and J by 6 bases. Germline CDR1 reads MDHEN; CDR2 reads SYDVKM. The CDR3 region is CASSSHGTGDEKLFF. CDR3 DNA sequence: TGTGCCAGCAGTTCCCACGGGACAGGGGATGAAAAACTGTTTTTT.

The chain recombines TRBV10-3 with TRBJ2-1, with D perhaps matching TRBD2 (5 bases). The V and J ends lost 0 bases and 4 bases respectively, with 16 bases between them. Germline V gene lookup returns CDR1 ENHRY and CDR2 SYGVKD. The CDR3 contains 17 residues. CDR3 coding DNA: TGTGCCATCAGTGAGTCTCGGAGAGGGCGAGGTTACAATGAGCAGTTCTTC. Protein product: CAISESRRGRGYNEQFF.

This clonotype has only a few counts. The chain joins TRBV7-2 to TRBJ2-1, with 9 positions matching TRBD2. Germline V gene lookup returns CDR1 SGHTA and CDR2 FQGNSA. The junction had 5 bases not matched to a gene; V was cut back by 1 base and J by 4 bases. The length of the CDR3 is 16 residues. CDR3 residues: CASSLVRLAGYNEQFF. The CDR3 region has the DNA TGTGCCAGCAGCTTAGTAAGGCTAGCGGGGTACAATGAGCAGTTCTTC.

The chain recombines TRBV20-1 with TRBJ2-3, with 9 bases that match TRBD2. The J segment lost 6 bases and the V segment lost 4 bases, leaving 8 bases of the junction unmatched. Germline V gene data show CDR1 as DFQATT and CDR2 as SNEGSKA (reference sequence). The CDR3 contains 14 residues. CDR3 loop: CSATRAGGRDTQYF. Here the CDR3 DNA reads TGCAGTGCTACTCGAGCGGGGGGCAGGGATACGCAGTATTTT.

The chain combines TRBV20-1 with TRBJ2-7; TRBD2 aligns across 12 bases. The junction had 8 bases not matched to a gene; V was cut back by 4 bases and J by 7 bases. CDR3 length: 14 amino acids. The germline V gene encodes CDR1 DFQATT and CDR2 SNEGSKA (reference sequence). The CDR3 DNA follows: TGCAGTGCTAATAAGCTAGCGGGAGGGGGGGAGCAGTACTTC. Its translation is CSANKLAGGGEQYF.

There are many counts of this clonotype. The chain employs TRBV7-6 and TRBJ2-1; 12 bases are shared with TRBD2. This CDR3 comprises 15 residues. Germline CDR1 and CDR2: SGHVS and FNYEAQ. With V trimmed by 5 bases and J by 9 bases, 8 bases remained unmatched. This CDR3 is CASSGSSGRASEQFF. The CDR3 DNA sequence: TGTGCCAGCAGCGGTTCTAGCGGGAGGGCCAGTGAGCAGTTCTTC.

This clonotype was counted at least ten times. The chain couples TRBV6-4 to TRBJ2-1, with 8 bases aligning to TRBD2. CDR1 and CDR2 from the germline V gene are MRHNA and SNTAGT. The V gene end was trimmed by 4 bases and the J gene end by 4 bases; junction bases not matched to a gene: 0. CDR3 length: 13 amino acids. CDR3 loop: CASSAGGYNEQFF. CDR3 DNA sequence: TGTGCCAGCAGTGCGGGGGGGTACAATGAGCAGTTCTTC.

This chain joins TRBV20-1 and TRBJ2-7; 7 bases fit TRBD1. V trimming: 0 bases; J trimming: 3 bases; junction bases outside the gene matches: 26. CDR1 is DFQATT and CDR2 is SNEGSKA in the germline V gene (reference sequence). The CDR3 length is 21 residues. DNA of the CDR3: TGCAGTGCTAGAGATCAGTGGTCCCCGGGACAGCACAATATGGCTCACTACGAGCAGTACTTC. Translating it yields CSARDQWSPGQHNMAHYEQYF.

This clonotype appeared a few times. Here the CDR3 reads CASSVAEGRDTEAFF. CDR3 DNA: TGTGCCAGCAGCGTAGCGGAGGGGAGGGACACTGAAGCTTTCTTT. The chain carries TRBV9 and TRBJ1-1; D is perhaps TRBD1 (5 bases). V was cut by 0 bases and J by 3 bases, with 12 bases left in between. Germline values: CDR1 SGDLS, CDR2 YYNGEE. There are 15 residues in the CDR3.

The CDR3 spells CASSLSTGSNSPLHF. CDR3 nucleotides: TGTGCCAGCAGTCTGTCGACAGGGAGTAATTCACCCCTCCACTTT. The genes are TRBV12-3 or TRBV12-4 and TRBJ1-6; 7 bases are shared with TRBD1. The CDR3 loop spans 15 amino acids. J lost 6 bases, V lost 5 bases, and 7 bases had no gene match.

This clonotype was counted only a few times. The chain combines TRBV20-1 with TRBJ2-7; D possibly corresponds to TRBD1 (7 bases). V lost 0 bases, J lost 2 bases, and 11 bases lay in between. The germline V gene has CDR1 DFQATT and CDR2 SNEGSKA (reference sequence). The CDR3 extends over 14 amino acids. CDR3 protein: CSARDRRGAYEQYF. CDR3 in DNA: TGCAGTGCTAGAGACCGCAGGGGGGCCTACGAGCAGTACTTC.